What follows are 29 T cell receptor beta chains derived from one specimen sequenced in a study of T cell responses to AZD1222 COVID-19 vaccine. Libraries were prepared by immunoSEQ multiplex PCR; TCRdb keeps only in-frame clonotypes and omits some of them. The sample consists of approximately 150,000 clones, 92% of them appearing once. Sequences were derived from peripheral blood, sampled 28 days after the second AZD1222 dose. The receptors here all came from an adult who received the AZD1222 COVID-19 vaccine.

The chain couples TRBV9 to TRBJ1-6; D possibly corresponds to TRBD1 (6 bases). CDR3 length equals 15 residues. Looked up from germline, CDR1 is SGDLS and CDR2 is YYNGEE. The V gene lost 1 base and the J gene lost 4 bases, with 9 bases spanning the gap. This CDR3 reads CASSVWGAYNSPLHF. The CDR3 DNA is TGTGCCAGCAGCGTATGGGGGGCTTATAATTCACCCCTCCACTTT.

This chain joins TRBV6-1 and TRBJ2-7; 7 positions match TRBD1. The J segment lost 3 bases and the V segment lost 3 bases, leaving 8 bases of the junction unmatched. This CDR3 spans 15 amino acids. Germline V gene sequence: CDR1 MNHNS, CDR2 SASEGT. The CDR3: CASSERAGTVYEQYF. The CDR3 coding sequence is TGTGCCAGCAGTGAGAGGGCCGGGACAGTCTACGAGCAGTACTTC.

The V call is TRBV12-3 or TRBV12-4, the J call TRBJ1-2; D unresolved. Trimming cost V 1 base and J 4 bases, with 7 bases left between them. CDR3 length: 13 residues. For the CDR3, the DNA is TGTGCCAGCAGTTTAGGGGGTCCCTATGGCTACACCTTC. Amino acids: CASSLGGPYGYTF.

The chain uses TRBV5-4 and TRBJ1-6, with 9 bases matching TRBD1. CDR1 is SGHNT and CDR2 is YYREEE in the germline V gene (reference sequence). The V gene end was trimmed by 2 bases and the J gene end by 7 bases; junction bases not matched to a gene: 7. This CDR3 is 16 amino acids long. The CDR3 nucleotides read TGTGCCAGCAGCTTCGCGCCGGGGACAGGGAATTCACCCCTCCACTTT. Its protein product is CASSFAPGTGNSPLHF.

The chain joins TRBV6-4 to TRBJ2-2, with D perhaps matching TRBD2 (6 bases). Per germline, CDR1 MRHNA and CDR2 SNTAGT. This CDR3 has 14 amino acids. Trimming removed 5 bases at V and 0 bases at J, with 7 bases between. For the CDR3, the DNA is TGTGCCAGCAGTCCTAGCGCGAACACCGGGGAGCTGTTTTTT. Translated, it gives CASSPSANTGELFF.

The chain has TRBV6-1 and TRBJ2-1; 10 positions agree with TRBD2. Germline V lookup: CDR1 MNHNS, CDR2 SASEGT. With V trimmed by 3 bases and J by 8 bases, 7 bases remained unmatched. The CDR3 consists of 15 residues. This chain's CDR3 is CASSDLSGGAHEQFF. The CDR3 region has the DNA TGTGCCAGCAGTGATTTGAGCGGGGGGGCACATGAGCAGTTCTTC.

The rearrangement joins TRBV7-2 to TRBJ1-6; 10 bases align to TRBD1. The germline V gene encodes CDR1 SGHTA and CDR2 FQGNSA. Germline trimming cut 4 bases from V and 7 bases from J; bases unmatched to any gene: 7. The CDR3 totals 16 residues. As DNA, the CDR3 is TGTGCCAGCAGCTACGGACAGGGGGTGGAGAATTCACCCCTCCACTTT. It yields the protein CASSYGQGVENSPLHF.

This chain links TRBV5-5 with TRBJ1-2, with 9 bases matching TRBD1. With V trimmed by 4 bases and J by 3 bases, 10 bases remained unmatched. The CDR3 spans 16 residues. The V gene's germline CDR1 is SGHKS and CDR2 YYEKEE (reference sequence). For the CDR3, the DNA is TGTGCCAGCAGCCCGGGGTCGGGACAGGGAGACTATGGCTACACCTTC. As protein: CASSPGSGQGDYGYTF.

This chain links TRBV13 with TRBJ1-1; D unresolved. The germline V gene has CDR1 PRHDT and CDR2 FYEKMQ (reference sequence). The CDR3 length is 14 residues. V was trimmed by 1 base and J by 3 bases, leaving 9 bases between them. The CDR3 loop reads CASSLVRRDTEAFF. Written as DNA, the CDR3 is TGTGCCAGCAGCTTAGTGAGAAGGGACACTGAAGCTTTCTTT.

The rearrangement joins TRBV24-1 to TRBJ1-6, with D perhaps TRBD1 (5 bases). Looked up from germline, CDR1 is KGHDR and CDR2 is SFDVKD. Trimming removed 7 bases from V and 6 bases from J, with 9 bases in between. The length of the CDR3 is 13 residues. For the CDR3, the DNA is TGTGCCACCAGGGCAGGGCGTAATTCACCCCTCCACTTT. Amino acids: CATRAGRNSPLHF.

CDR3 DNA sequence: TGTGCCAGTAGTGGCTACCGGGACAGGAGCTCCTATAATTCACCCCTCCACTTT. Translated: CASSGYRDRSSYNSPLHF. The chain employs TRBV19 and TRBJ1-6, with TRBD1 identical over 8 bases. After removal of 5 bases from V and 0 bases from J, the junction contained 9 bases not matched to a gene. The CDR3 has 18 residues. Germline V lookup: CDR1 LNHDA, CDR2 SQIVND (reference sequence). The variable domain in full, completed from reference TRBV19 and TRBJ1-6, reads DGGITQSPKYLFRKEGQNVTLSCEQNLNHDAMYWYRQDPGQGLRLIYYSQIVNDFQKGDIAEGYSVSREKKESFPLTVTSAQKNPTAFYLCASSGYRDRSSYNSPLHFGNGTRLTVT.

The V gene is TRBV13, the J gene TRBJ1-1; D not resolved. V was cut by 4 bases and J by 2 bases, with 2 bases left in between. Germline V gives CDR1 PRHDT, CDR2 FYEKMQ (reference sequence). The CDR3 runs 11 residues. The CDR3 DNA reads TGTGCCAGCAGCTCCAACACTGAAGCTTTCTTT. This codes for CASSSNTEAFF.

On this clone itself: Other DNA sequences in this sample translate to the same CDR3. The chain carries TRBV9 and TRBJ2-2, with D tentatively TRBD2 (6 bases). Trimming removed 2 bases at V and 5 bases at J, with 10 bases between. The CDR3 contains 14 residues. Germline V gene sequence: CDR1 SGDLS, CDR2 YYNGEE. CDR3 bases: TGTGCCAGCAGCGTGACTAGTGGGACCGGGGAGCTGTTTTTT. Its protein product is CASSVTSGTGELFF.

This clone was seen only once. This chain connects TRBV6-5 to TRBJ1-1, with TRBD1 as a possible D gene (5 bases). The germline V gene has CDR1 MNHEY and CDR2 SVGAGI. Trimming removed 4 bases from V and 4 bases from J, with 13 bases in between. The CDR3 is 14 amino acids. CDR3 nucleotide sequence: TGTGCCAGCAGTTTCACCAGGGAAGTCACTGAAGCTTTCTTT. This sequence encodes CASSFTREVTEAFF.

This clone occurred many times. The chain's CDR3 is CASSYSDSSGNTIYF. For the CDR3, the DNA is TGTGCCAGCAGTTACTCGGACAGCTCTGGAAACACCATATATTTT. The rearrangement joins TRBV6-5 to TRBJ1-3; tentatively, D is TRBD1 (6 bases). CDR1 is MNHEY, CDR2 SVGAGI, per germline. Trimming left V 0 bases short and J 0 bases short, with 6 bases between. The CDR3 spans 15 residues.

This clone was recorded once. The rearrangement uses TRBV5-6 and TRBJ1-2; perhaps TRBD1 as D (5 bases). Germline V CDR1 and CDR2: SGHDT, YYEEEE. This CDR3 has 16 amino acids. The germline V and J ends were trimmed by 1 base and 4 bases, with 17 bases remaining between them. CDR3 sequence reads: CASSLRGARFFYGYTF. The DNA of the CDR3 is TGTGCCAGCAGCTTGAGAGGGGCTCGTTTTTTCTATGGCTACACCTTC.

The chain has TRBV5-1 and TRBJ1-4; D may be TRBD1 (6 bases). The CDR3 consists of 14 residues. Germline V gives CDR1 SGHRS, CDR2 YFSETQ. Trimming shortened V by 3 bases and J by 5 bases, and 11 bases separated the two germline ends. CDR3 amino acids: CASSSGTLNEKLFF. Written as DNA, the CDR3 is TGCGCCAGCAGCTCCGGGACATTGAATGAAAAACTGTTTTTT.

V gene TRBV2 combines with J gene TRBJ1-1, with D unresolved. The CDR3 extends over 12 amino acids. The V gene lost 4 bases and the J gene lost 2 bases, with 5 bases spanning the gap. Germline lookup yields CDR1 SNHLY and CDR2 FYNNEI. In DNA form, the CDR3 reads TGTGCCAGCAGTGGGTTAAACACTGAAGCTTTCTTT. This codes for CASSGLNTEAFF. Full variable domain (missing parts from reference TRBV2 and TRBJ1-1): EPEVTQTPSHQVTQMGQEVILRCVPISNHLYFYWYRQILGQKVEFLVSFYNNEISEKSEIFDDQFSVERPDGSNFTLKIRSTKLEDSAMYFCASSGLNTEAFFGQGTRLTVV.

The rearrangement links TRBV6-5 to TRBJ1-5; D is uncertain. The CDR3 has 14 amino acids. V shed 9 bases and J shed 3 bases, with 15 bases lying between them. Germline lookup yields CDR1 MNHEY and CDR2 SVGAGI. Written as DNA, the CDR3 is TGTGCCAGTGTCCCGAGGCAGTCCAATCAGCCCCAGCATTTT. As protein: CASVPRQSNQPQHF.

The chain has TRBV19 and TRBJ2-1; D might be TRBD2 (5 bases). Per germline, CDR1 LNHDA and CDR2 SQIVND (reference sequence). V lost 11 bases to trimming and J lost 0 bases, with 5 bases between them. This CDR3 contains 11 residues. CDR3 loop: CAGSSYNEQFF. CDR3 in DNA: TGTGCCGGGAGCTCCTACAATGAGCAGTTCTTC.

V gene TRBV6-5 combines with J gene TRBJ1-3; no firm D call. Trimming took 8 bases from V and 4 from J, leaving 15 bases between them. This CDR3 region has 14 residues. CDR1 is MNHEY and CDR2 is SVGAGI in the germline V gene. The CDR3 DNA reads TGTGCCAGCCAAACTTCCTACACAGGAAACACCATATATTTT. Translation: CASQTSYTGNTIYF.

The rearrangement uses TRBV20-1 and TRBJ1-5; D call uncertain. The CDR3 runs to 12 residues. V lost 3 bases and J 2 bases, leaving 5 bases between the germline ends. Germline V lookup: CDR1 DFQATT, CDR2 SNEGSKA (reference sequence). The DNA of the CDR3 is TGCAGTGCTAGTCGGCGCAATCAGCCCCAGCATTTT. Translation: CSASRRNQPQHF.

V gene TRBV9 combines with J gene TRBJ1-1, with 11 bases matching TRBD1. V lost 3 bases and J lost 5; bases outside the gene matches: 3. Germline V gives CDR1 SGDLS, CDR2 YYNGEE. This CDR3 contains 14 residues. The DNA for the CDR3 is TGTGCCAGCAGCGCCGGGACAGGGGGAACTGAAGCTTTCTTT. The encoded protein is CASSAGTGGTEAFF. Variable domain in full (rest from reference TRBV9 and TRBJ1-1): DSGVTQTPKHLITATGQRVTLRCSPRSGDLSVYWYQQSLDQGLQFLIQYYNGEERAKGNILERFSAQQFPDLHSELNLSSLELGDSALYFCASSAGTGGTEAFFGQGTRLTVV.

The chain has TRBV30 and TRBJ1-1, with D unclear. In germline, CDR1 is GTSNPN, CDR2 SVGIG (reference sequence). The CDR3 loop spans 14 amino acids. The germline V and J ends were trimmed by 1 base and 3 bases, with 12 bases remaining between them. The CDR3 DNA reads TGTGCCTGGAGTGAGGTGAATGGGTACACTGAAGCTTTCTTT. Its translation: CAWSEVNGYTEAFF.

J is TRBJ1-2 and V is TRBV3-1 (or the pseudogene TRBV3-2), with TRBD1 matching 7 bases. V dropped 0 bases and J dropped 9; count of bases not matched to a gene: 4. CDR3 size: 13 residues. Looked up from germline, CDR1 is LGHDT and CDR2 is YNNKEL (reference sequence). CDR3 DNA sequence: TGTGCCAGCAGCCAAGAGCGGGACAGCCGCTACACCTTC. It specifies CASSQERDSRYTF.

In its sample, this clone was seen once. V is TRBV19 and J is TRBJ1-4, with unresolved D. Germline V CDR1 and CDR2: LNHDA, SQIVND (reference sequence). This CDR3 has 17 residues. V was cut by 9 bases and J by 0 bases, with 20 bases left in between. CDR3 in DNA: TGTGCCAGCGCCGTCGGAAGGCAGCCCTCAACTAATGAAAAACTGTTTTTT. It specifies CASAVGRQPSTNEKLFF.

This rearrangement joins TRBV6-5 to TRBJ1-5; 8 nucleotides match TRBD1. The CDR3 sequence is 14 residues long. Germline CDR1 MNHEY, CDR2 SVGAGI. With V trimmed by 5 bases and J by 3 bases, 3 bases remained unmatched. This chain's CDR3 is CASSQDRANQPQHF. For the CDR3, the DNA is TGTGCCAGCAGTCAGGACAGGGCCAATCAGCCCCAGCATTTT.

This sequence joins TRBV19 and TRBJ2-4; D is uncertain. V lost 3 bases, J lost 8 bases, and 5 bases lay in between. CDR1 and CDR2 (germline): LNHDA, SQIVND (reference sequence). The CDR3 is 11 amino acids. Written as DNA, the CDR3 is TGTGCCAGTAGTATGGGTTACATTCAGTACTTC. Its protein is CASSMGYIQYF.

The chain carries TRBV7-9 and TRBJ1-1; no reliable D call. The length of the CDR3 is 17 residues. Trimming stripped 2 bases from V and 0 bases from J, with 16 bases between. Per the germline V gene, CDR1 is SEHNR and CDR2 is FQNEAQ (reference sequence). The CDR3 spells CASSLPSGTDMNTEAFF. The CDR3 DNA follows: TGTGCCAGCAGCTTACCCTCCGGTACAGACATGAACACTGAAGCTTTCTTT.